A selection of T cell receptor beta chains follows, all from one sample in a study of T cell responses to AZD1222 COVID-19 vaccine. Sequenced by immunoSEQ multiplex PCR; TCRdb stores in-frame clones only, minus some. In the table there are roughly 130,000 clones, roughly 92% of which are singletons. The sample here was peripheral blood, taken 28 days after the second AZD1222 dose. Every receptor here comes from an adult who received the AZD1222 COVID-19 vaccine. CDR3s include the opening cysteine and the closing phenylalanine or tryptophan. D genes are given only for firm matches.

d_call,j_call,v_call,cdr3_length,cdr3_aa
NA,TRBJ2-7,TRBV19,15,CASSVQVGTTYEQYF
NA,TRBJ1-1,TRBV5-5,14,CASSFSVLGEGAFF
TRBD1,TRBJ2-3,TRBV5-8,17,CASSLVWGTGSGHTQYF
NA,TRBJ2-7,TRBV4-3,14,CASSQDKGPYEQYF
NA,TRBJ2-5,TRBV6-2/TRBV6-3,16,CASSAPPGGLQETQYF
NA,TRBJ2-1,TRBV7-8,16,CASSLDFAVSYNEQFF
NA,TRBJ2-1,TRBV28,11,CASSPYNEQFF
NA,TRBJ1-1,TRBV7-9,14,CASSSTWGGVEAFF
NA,TRBJ2-2,TRBV27,14,CASSSSANTGELFF
NA,TRBJ2-5,TRBV5-8,13,CASSLGTAQTQYF
NA,TRBJ1-1,TRBV7-9,13,CASRAGYRAEAFF
TRBD1,TRBJ1-2,TRBV2,12,CASSGTGGGYTF
TRBD2,TRBJ2-7,TRBV28,15,CASSPVTSGSYEQYF
NA,TRBJ1-1,TRBV5-1,11,CASTAGTEAFF
NA,TRBJ2-7,TRBV6-5,11,CASRPLAEQYF
NA,TRBJ2-7,TRBV2,17,CASSDGRSYGNNYEQYF
TRBD1,TRBJ1-2,TRBV29-1,17,CSVGRKGRGTGHDGYTF
NA,TRBJ1-5,TRBV19,13,CASSMQINQPQHF
NA,TRBJ1-2,TRBV5-4,12,CASSLNGVGYTF
TRBD1,TRBJ1-2,TRBV5-1,17,CASSHSGTGGSNYGYTF
NA,TRBJ1-2,TRBV14,11,CATRDGYGYTF
TRBD1,TRBJ1-4,TRBV19,15,CASSSTRGSNEKLFF
TRBD1,TRBJ1-1,TRBV7-9,15,CASSLIQGRRTEAFF
TRBD2,TRBJ2-2,TRBV28,15,CASSLAGVITGELFF
NA,TRBJ1-4,TRBV27,15,CASSFGGQGGEKLFF
NA,TRBJ2-7,TRBV24-1,15,CATSSSGGVRYEQYF
NA,TRBJ1-2,TRBV19,15,CASSPEGSANYGYTF
NA,TRBJ1-5,TRBV30,14,CAWTARSSNQPQHF
TRBD1,TRBJ1-1,TRBV5-4,14,CASSPGGPNTEAFF
NA,TRBJ1-1,TRBV3-1/TRBV3-2,18,CASTKTKGRSGAFTEAFF
TRBD2,TRBJ2-7,TRBV6-5,12,CASRGLAHEQYF
NA,TRBJ1-2,TRBV4-1,15,CASSQVMDTLRGYTF
NA,TRBJ2-5,TRBV29-1,13,CSGDVSGTRTQYF
NA,TRBJ1-6,TRBV2,14,CASMGDGGPATLHF
NA,TRBJ1-4,TRBV19,11,CASSTRSRLFF
NA,TRBJ2-5,TRBV5-4,16,CASSFSAEGRVGTQYF
NA,TRBJ2-1,TRBV11-3,15,CASSSKSGRYNEQFF
NA,TRBJ1-1,TRBV9,15,CASSVGDGPGTEAFF
TRBD1,TRBJ1-5,TRBV5-1,15,CASSATGGGNQPQHF
NA,TRBJ2-1,TRBV4-2,15,CASSQETSSYNEQFF
NA,TRBJ2-7,TRBV4-3,16,CASSQAQDSFAYEQYF